A single T cell receptor beta chain is shown here with its context. These data come from a study of blood T cells in healthy people across ages. Germline V gene lookup returns CDR1 GTSNPN and CDR2 SVGIG (reference sequence). This CDR3 is built from 13 residues. V was clipped by 2 bases and J by 10 bases, with 17 bases between them. Using a J-beta primer mix together with a sample-barcoded 5' primer, a second PCR was run for about 7 to 12 cycles. TCRdb processed the 5' RACE reads anew with MiXCR; each CDR3 protein has one entry. The sample carries 700,000 to 950,000 distinct CDR3 sequences, roughly 47% recorded once.

This TCR was recovered from a woman in her fifties or sixties in good health. The sequenced material came from blood. J is TRBJ1-1 and V is TRBV30; no clear D gene. This CDR3 reads CAWSWAGGLRAFF. The CDR3 DNA sequence: TGTGCCTGGAGTTGGGCGGGAGGTTTACGAGCTTTCTTT.